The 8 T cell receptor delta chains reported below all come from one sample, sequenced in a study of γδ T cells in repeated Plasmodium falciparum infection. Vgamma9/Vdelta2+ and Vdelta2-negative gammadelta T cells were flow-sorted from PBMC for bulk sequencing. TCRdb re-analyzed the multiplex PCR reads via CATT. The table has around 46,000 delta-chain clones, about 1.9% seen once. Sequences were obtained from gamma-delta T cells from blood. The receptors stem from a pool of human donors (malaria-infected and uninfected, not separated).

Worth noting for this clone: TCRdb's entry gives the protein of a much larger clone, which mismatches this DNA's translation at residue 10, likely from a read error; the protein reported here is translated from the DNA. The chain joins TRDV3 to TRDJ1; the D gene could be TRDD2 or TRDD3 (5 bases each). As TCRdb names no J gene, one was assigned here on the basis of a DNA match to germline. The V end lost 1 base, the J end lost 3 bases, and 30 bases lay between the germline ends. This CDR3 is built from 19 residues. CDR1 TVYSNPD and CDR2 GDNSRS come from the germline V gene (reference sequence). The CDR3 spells CAFKFPYAWVLRSSDKLIF. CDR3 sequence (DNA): TGTGCCTTTAAATTCCCCTACGCCTGGGTGCTCCGCTCCTCCGATAAACTCATCTTT.

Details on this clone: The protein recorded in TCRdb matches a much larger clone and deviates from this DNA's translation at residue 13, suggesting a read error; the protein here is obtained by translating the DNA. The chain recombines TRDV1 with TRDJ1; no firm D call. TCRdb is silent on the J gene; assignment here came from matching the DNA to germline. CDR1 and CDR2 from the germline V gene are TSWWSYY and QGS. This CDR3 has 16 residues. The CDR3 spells CALGFYSFTATDELIF. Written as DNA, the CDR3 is TGTGCTCTTGGATTCTACTCCTTTACTGCTACCGATGAACTCATCTTT.

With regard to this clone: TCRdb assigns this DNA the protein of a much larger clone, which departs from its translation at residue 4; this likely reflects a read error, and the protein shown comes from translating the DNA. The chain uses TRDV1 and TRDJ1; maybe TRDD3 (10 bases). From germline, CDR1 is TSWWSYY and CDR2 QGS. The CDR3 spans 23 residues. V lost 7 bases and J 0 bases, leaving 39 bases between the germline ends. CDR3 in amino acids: CALEVRPSYYRGIRGTYTDKLIF. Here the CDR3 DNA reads TGTGCTCTTGAGGTCCGGCCTTCCTACTACCGGGGGATACGTGGGACGTACACCGATAAACTCATCTTT.

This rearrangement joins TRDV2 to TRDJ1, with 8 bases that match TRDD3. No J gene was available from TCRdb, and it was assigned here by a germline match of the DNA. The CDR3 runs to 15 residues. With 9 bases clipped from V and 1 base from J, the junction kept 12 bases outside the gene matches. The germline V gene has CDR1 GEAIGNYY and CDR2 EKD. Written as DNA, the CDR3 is TGTGCCACCGTTGGGGGATCCGGGGTCACCGATAAACTCATCTTT. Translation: CATVGGSGVTDKLIF.

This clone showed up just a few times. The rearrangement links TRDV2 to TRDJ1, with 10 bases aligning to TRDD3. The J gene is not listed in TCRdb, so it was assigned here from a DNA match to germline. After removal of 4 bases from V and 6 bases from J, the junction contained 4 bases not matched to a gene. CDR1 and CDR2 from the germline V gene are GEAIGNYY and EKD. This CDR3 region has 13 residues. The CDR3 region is CACETLGDNKLIF. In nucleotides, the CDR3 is TGTGCCTGTGAGACCCTGGGGGATAATAAACTCATCTTT.

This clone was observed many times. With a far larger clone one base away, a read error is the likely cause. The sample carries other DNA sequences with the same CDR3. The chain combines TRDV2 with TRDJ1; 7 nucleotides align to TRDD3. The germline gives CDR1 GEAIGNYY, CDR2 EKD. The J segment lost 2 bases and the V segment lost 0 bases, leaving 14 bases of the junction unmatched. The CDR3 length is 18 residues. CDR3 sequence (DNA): TGTGCCTGTGACACCCTAAGTACTGGGGAACAGTATACCGATAAACTCATCTTT. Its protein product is CACDTLSTGEQYTDKLIF.

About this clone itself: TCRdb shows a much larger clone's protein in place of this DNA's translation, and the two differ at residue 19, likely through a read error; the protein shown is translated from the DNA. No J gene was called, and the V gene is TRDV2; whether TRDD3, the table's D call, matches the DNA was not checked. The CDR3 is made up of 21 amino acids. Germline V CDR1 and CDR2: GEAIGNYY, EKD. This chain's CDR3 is CACDADWGIPYSSWDTRQTFF. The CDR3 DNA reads TGTGCCTGTGACGCGGACTGGGGGATACCTTACAGCTCCTGGGACACCCGACAGACGTTTTTC.

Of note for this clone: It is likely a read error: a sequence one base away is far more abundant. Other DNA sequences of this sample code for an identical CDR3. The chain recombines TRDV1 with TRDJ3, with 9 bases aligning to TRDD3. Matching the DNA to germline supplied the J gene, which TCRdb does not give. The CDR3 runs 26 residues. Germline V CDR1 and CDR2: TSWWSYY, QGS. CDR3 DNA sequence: TGTGCTCTCGGGGAACTCAACCCCCCTACGTTGGAAGTCTGGGGGATTAGCTCCTGGGACACCCGACAGATGTTTTTC. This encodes CALGELNPPTLEVWGISSWDTRQMFF.